Below, 8 T cell receptor beta chains from the same sample are listed, as sequenced in a study of cytomegalovirus exposure and HLA in healthy donors. Primers for the PCR totalled 60 Vbeta and 13 Jbeta. Generated by immunoSEQ multiplex PCR, the TCRdb table keeps only in-frame clones and is missing some. The sample gives some 120,000 clones, around 74% of which show up once; roughly 3.1% is in the top ten. Sequenced material: PBMCs. All receptors derive from a man aged 25 to 40 in good health and CMV-seronegative.

V gene TRBV5-1 combines with J gene TRBJ2-3; D perhaps matches TRBD1 (5 bases). Deletions cut 1 base from V and 4 bases from J, with 7 bases between. The CDR3 runs 13 residues. From germline, CDR1 is SGHRS and CDR2 YFSETQ. The CDR3 nucleotides are TGCGCCAGCAGCTTGATGGGGCCAGATACGCAGTATTTT. Its protein is CASSLMGPDTQYF.

The chain couples TRBV11-1 to TRBJ2-3, with D perhaps matching TRBD2 (5 bases). Germline V gives CDR1 SGHAT, CDR2 FQDESV (reference sequence). With 1 base removed from V and 5 bases from J, the gap between germline ends came to 13 bases. CDR3 size: 15 residues. The CDR3 region is CASSLEGRERDTQYF. CDR3 coding DNA: TGTGCCAGCAGCTTAGAGGGTCGGGAACGAGATACGCAGTATTTT.

The chain recombines TRBV6-5 with TRBJ1-5; possibly TRBD1 for D (5 bases). Germline assignment: CDR1 MNHEY and CDR2 SVGAGI. The CDR3 has 14 residues. V was clipped by 6 bases and J by 2 bases, with 11 bases between them. CDR3 loop: CASSYGGGNQPQHF. CDR3 nucleotides: TGTGCCAGCAGCTACGGGGGGGGCAATCAGCCCCAGCATTTT.

The V and J genes are TRBV19 and TRBJ1-2; D is ambiguous. The CDR3 sequence is 12 residues long. Germline CDR1 reads LNHDA; CDR2 reads SQIVND (reference sequence). The germline V and J ends were trimmed by 4 bases and 7 bases, with 10 bases remaining between them. The CDR3 sequence is CASSTGEAGYTF. In DNA form, the CDR3 reads TGTGCCAGTAGTACCGGGGAAGCTGGCTACACCTTC.

This clone was seen a few times. The V gene is TRBV19, the J gene TRBJ1-1; D gene ambiguous. V lost 3 bases to trimming and J lost 6 bases, with 5 bases between them. Germline V gene lookup returns CDR1 LNHDA and CDR2 SQIVND (reference sequence). This CDR3 comprises 11 residues. The CDR3: CASSIVSEAFF. CDR3 in DNA: TGTGCCAGTAGTATCGTCTCTGAAGCTTTCTTT.

This chain links TRBV29-1 with TRBJ2-7; TRBD2 matches 7 bases. This CDR3 contains 14 residues. Germline V gene sequence: CDR1 SQVTM, CDR2 ANQGSEA. The junction had 6 bases not matched to a gene; V was cut back by 4 bases and J by 0 bases. The DNA of the CDR3 is TGCAGCGTTGGCCTTGGCGGGAGCTCCTACGAGCAGTACTTC. Translating gives CSVGLGGSSYEQYF.

This clone was picked up a small number of times. The chain combines TRBV23-1 with TRBJ2-5, with no clear D. TRBV23-1 is assigned to the ORF class and has an uncertain function. V was clipped by 0 bases and J by 5 bases, with 25 bases between them. The CDR3 has 19 residues. The CDR3 DNA is TGCGCCAGCAGTCAATCCCACTATGAGCACACCTACCTCCGGGAGACCCAGTACTTC. Its translation: CASSQSHYEHTYLRETQYF.

The chain is built from TRBV27 and TRBJ1-4; D gene unclear. This CDR3 has 14 amino acids. Germline V gene data show CDR1 as MNHEY and CDR2 as SMNVEV (reference sequence). Between the trimmed V and J ends, which lost 8 bases and 0 bases, there was a span of 10 bases. This chain's CDR3 is CASLPDSTNEKLFF. The CDR3 coding sequence is TGTGCCAGCCTCCCGGACTCAACTAATGAAAAACTGTTTTTT.